A single sample is the source of the 2 T cell receptor beta chains below, sequenced in a study of blood T cell repertoires in COVID-19. The protocol was immunoSEQ multiplex PCR, while the TCRdb copy is restricted to in-frame clones and leaves out a portion. The sample lists fewer than 200,000 clones, around 74% occurring once. Material: peripheral blood. The receptor source for this set is an elderly woman with acute or convalescent COVID-19.

This sequence joins TRBV5-1 and TRBJ2-2; 14 bases align to TRBD2. Per the germline V gene, CDR1 is SGHRS and CDR2 is YFSETQ. The trim removed 4 bases at V and 6 bases at J, leaving 2 bases unmatched. The CDR3 covers 15 residues. Here the CDR3 reads CASSGTSGSSGELFF. The CDR3 DNA reads TGCGCCAGCAGCGGGACTAGCGGGAGTTCCGGGGAGCTGTTTTTT.

The gene calls are TRBV12-1 and TRBJ1-5; TRBD1 was called by the table and not checked on the DNA. TRBV12-1 is termed a pseudogene. This CDR3 spans 11 amino acids. CDR3 residues: CASSPMQPQHF. CDR3 nucleotides: TGTGCCAGCAGCCCAATGCAGCCCCAGCATTTT.